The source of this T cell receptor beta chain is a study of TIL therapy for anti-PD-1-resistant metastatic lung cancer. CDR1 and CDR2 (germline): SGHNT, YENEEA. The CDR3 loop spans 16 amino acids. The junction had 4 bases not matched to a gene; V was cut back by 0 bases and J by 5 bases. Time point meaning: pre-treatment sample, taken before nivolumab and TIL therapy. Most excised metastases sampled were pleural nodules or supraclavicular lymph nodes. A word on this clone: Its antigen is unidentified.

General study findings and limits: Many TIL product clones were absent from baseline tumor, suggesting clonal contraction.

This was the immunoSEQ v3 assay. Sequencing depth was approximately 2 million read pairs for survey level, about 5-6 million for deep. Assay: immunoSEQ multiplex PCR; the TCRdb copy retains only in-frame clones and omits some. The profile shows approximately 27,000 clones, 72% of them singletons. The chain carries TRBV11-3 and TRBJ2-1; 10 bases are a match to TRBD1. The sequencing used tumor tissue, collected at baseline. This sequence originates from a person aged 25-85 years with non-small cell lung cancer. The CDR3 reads CASSLEGTGVNNEQFF. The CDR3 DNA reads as TGTGCCAGCAGCTTAGAGGGGACAGGGGTCAACAATGAGCAGTTCTTC. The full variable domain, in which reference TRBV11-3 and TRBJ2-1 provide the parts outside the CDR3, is EAGVVQSPRYKIIEKKQPVAFWCNPISGHNTLYWYLQNLGQGPELLIRYENEEAVDDSQLPKDRFSAERLKGVDSTLKIQPAELGDSAVYLCASSLEGTGVNNEQFFGPGTRLTVL.